This T cell receptor beta chain was identified in a study of human T cells and chemical hapten exposure. Study-level information: The study traced per-sample TCR yield variation mainly to small differences in pooled library volumes.

The total RNA was obtained from whole blood that was not fractionated. Germline values: CDR1 DFQATT, CDR2 SNEGSKA (reference sequence). The CDR3 spans 15 residues. Trimming left V 1 base short and J 5 bases short, with 12 bases between. By sample fraction, this clonotype is medium-sized. In the library, unique molecular identifiers were attached to individual cDNA molecules. TCRdb itself ran the 5' RACE reads through MiXCR, one entry per CDR3 protein. The table records around 140,000 distinct CDR3 sequences, 3.5% to 5% of them present only once. The rearrangement joins TRBV20-1 to TRBJ1-6; D possibly corresponds to TRBD1 (5 bases). The TCR was taken from a female donor in good health. In DNA form, the CDR3 reads TGCAGTGCTAGAGGTTACGGGGCGGATAATTCACCCCTCCACTTT. Protein: CSARGYGADNSPLHF.